A single sample gave rise to the 30 T cell receptor beta chains below, sequenced in a study of blood T cell repertoires in COVID-19. Clones were sequenced by immunoSEQ multiplex PCR, and TCRdb holds only the in-frame ones, with some missing. The table records under 150,000 clones, 88% of them present only once. Sequenced material: peripheral blood. The receptors derive from a human donor in a cohort sampled during active COVID-19.

This chain links TRBV5-4 with TRBJ2-3, with TRBD2 matching over 11 bases. Trimming took 2 bases from V and 4 from J; bases not matched to a gene: 0. This CDR3 contains 14 residues. Germline assignment: CDR1 SGHNT and CDR2 YYREEE (reference sequence). CDR3 bases: TGTGCCAGCAGCTTTAGCGGGGGGGCAGATACGCAGTATTTT. It translates to CASSFSGGADTQYF.

The DNA for the CDR3 is TGTGCCAGCAGCCCCCGGGGAAACTTCTACGAGCAGTACTTC. Amino acids: CASSPRGNFYEQYF. This chain connects TRBV14 to TRBJ2-7, with D maybe TRBD2 (5 bases). CDR3 length equals 14 residues. Germline loops: CDR1 SGHDN, CDR2 FVKESK. V lost 4 bases to trimming and J lost 3 bases, with 13 bases between them.

This clone was seen only a few times. The chain has TRBV5-4 and TRBJ2-7; 11 bases match TRBD1. Looked up from germline, CDR1 is SGHNT and CDR2 is YYREEE (reference sequence). The CDR3 is 14 residues long. V lost 4 bases to trimming and J lost 2 bases; unmatched junction nucleotides: 2. The CDR3 loop is CASSGQGAAYEQYF. The CDR3 DNA is TGTGCCAGCAGCGGACAGGGGGCGGCCTACGAGCAGTACTTC.

The chain carries TRBV2 and TRBJ2-3; 14 nucleotides match TRBD2. Germline trimming cut 7 bases from V and 4 bases from J; bases unmatched to any gene: 4. CDR3 length: 15 residues. Germline V gene sequence: CDR1 SNHLY, CDR2 FYNNEI. CDR3 DNA: TGTGCCAGCATACCGGGACTAGCGGGAGCAGATACGCAGTATTTT. As protein: CASIPGLAGADTQYF. The variable domain in full, with the rest retrieved from reference TRBV2 and TRBJ2-3, is EPEVTQTPSHQVTQMGQEVILRCVPISNHLYFYWYRQILGQKVEFLVSFYNNEISEKSEIFDDQFSVERPDGSNFTLKIRSTKLEDSAMYFCASIPGLAGADTQYFGPGTRLTVL.

V gene TRBV12-2 combines with J gene TRBJ2-7; TRBD2, as called in the table, went unchecked against the DNA. TRBV12-2 is a documented pseudogene. CDR3 length: 16 residues. CDR3 amino acids: CASRLLGRESPYEQYF. The DNA for the CDR3 is TGTGCAAGTCGCTTACTCGGGAGGGAATCTCCATACGAGCAGTACTTC.

The chain links TRBV7-9 to TRBJ2-2, with 10 bases that match TRBD1. The CDR3 consists of 15 residues. CDR1 SEHNR and CDR2 FQNEAQ come from the germline V gene (reference sequence). V lost 5 bases, J lost 5 bases, and 5 bases stayed unmatched. The CDR3 DNA follows: TGTGCCAGCAGCCGAGACAGGGGGCGGACCGGGGAGCTGTTTTTT. This encodes CASSRDRGRTGELFF.

The rearrangement uses TRBV20-1 and TRBJ1-1; the match to TRBD1 covers 8 bases. Germline assignment: CDR1 DFQATT and CDR2 SNEGSKA (reference sequence). The CDR3 is 14 amino acids. Trimming cost V 3 bases and J 1 base; bases outside gene matches: 4. Written as DNA, the CDR3 is TGCAGTGCTAGTCAGGGGGCGCGGAACACTGAAGCTTTCTTT. It translates to CSASQGARNTEAFF.

The chain is built from TRBV29-1 and TRBJ2-5; the D gene is possibly TRBD1 (5 bases). In germline, CDR1 is SQVTM, CDR2 ANQGSEA. V was trimmed by 7 bases and J by 2 bases, leaving 17 bases between them. This CDR3 region has 14 residues. The CDR3 spells CSAFPTDRQETQYF. In DNA form, the CDR3 reads TGCAGCGCATTCCCTACAGACAGACAAGAGACCCAGTACTTC.

The CDR3 DNA follows: TGTGCCAGCAGCCACACCGTAGCGGGGGCAAGCTACGAGCAGTACTTC. Residues: CASSHTVAGASYEQYF. The chain employs TRBV2 and TRBJ2-7, with 9 nucleotides matching TRBD2. The CDR3 has 16 residues. Trimming removed 6 bases from V and 3 bases from J; junction bases left unmatched: 12. Germline CDR1 SNHLY, CDR2 FYNNEI.

The rearrangement joins TRBV15 to TRBJ2-3; possible D gene TRBD1, 6 bases. There are 15 residues in the CDR3. Between the trimmed V and J ends, which lost 4 bases and 0 bases, there was a span of 11 bases. CDR1 LNHNV and CDR2 YYDKDF come from the germline V gene (reference sequence). CDR3 in amino acids: CATSIRGKSTDTQYF. DNA of the CDR3: TGTGCCACCAGCATCAGGGGAAAAAGCACAGATACGCAGTATTTT. Full variable domain (outside the CDR3, taken from reference TRBV15 and TRBJ2-3): DAMVIQNPRYQVTQFGKPVTLSCSQTLNHNVMYWYQQKSSQAPKLLFHYYDKDFNNEADTPDNFQSRRPNTSFCFLDIRSPGLGDTAMYLCATSIRGKSTDTQYFGPGTRLTVL.

This clone was seen a single time. This rearrangement joins TRBV10-3 to TRBJ2-2; 10 bases agree with TRBD1. After removal of 9 bases from V and 3 bases from J, the junction contained 7 bases not matched to a gene. Germline CDR1 reads ENHRY; CDR2 reads SYGVKD. The CDR3 sequence is 15 residues long. CDR3 nucleotide sequence: TGTGCCATTTTGTCCGGGACAGGGGACACCGGGGAGCTGTTTTTT. Translating gives CAILSGTGDTGELFF.

V and J are TRBV7-9 and TRBJ2-7, with D possibly being TRBD2 (6 bases). Germline CDR1 is SEHNR and CDR2 is FQNEAQ (reference sequence). V dropped 1 base and J dropped 6 bases, with 13 bases sitting between them. CDR3 length: 14 residues. The CDR3 sequence: CASSLEGRGVEQYF. Here the CDR3 DNA reads TGTGCCAGCAGCTTAGAGGGGCGGGGTGTCGAGCAGTACTTC.

The chain has TRBV7-6 and TRBJ2-3; no firm D call. CDR1 is SGHVS and CDR2 is FNYEAQ in the germline V gene. The CDR3 consists of 14 residues. V dropped 3 bases and J dropped 0 bases, with 7 bases sitting between them. CDR3: CASSLFLSTDTQYF. The CDR3 coding sequence is TGTGCCAGCAGCTTGTTCCTGAGCACAGATACGCAGTATTTT.

The chain links TRBV2 to TRBJ1-1; TRBD1 matches at 7 bases. Germline loops: CDR1 SNHLY, CDR2 FYNNEI. V shed 8 bases, J shed 2 bases, and the junction held 11 bases outside the gene matches. The CDR3 is 15 residues long. The CDR3 is CASRRGAWINTEAFF. Here the CDR3 DNA reads TGTGCCAGCCGCAGGGGGGCATGGATTAACACTGAAGCTTTCTTT.

A few counts support this clone. J is TRBJ2-1 and V is TRBV6-6; TRBD2 agrees at 10 bases. Trimming removed 6 bases from V and 0 bases from J; junction bases left unmatched: 2. The length of the CDR3 is 15 residues. CDR1 and CDR2 from the germline V gene are MNHNY and SVGAGI (reference sequence). CDR3: CASRGLASSYNEQFF. CDR3 nucleotides: TGTGCCAGCAGGGGACTAGCGTCCTCCTACAATGAGCAGTTCTTC.

V and J are TRBV6-5 and TRBJ2-1, with D possibly matching TRBD2 (6 bases). Germline assignment: CDR1 MNHEY and CDR2 SVGAGI. The CDR3 is made up of 16 amino acids. Trimming took 2 bases from V and 7 from J, leaving 18 bases between them. The DNA for the CDR3 is TGTGCCAGCAGTTACGATGCAGGGAGGCCCCTAAATGAGCAGTTCTTC. Its translation: CASSYDAGRPLNEQFF.

This rearrangement joins TRBV19 to TRBJ2-2, with no clear D. V dropped 3 bases and J dropped 0 bases, with 2 bases sitting between them. Germline CDR1 and CDR2: LNHDA and SQIVND (reference sequence). The CDR3 sequence is 13 residues long. The CDR3 nucleotides read TGTGCCAGTAGTATTACGAACACCGGGGAGCTGTTTTTT. Protein: CASSITNTGELFF.

The chain carries TRBV7-2 and TRBJ1-1; TRBD1 might be the D (6 bases). The CDR3 sequence is 12 residues long. Germline loops: CDR1 SGHTA, CDR2 FQGNSA. The CDR3 is CATRGGGAEAFF. The CDR3, as DNA: TGTGCGACGAGGGGGGGAGGGGCTGAAGCTTTCTTT. Full variable domain (missing parts from reference TRBV7-2 and TRBJ1-1): GAGVSQSPSNKVTEKGKDVELRCDPISGHTALYWYRQSLGQGLEFLIYFQGNSAPDKSGLPSDRFSAERTGGSVSTLTIQRTQQEDSAVYLCATRGGGAEAFFGQGTRLTVV.

This chain uses TRBV12-3 or TRBV12-4 with TRBJ1-6; D ambiguous. This CDR3 contains 12 residues. Trimming cost V 2 bases and J 8 bases, with 4 bases left between them. CDR3 loop: CASSLIDSPLHF. CDR3 DNA sequence: TGTGCCAGCAGTTTAATAGATTCACCCCTCCACTTT.

Regarding this clone: Other DNA sequences in the sample encode the same CDR3. The rearrangement links TRBV3-1 (or the pseudogene TRBV3-2) to TRBJ2-7; 9 nucleotides match TRBD2. Germline V gene data show CDR1 as LGHDT and CDR2 as YNNKEL (reference sequence). V was pared by 1 base and J by 0 bases, with 7 bases of the junction left unmatched. CDR3 length: 17 residues. The CDR3 region has the DNA TGTGCCAGCAGCCAAGCTCTAGCGGGAAGGAGCTCCTACGAGCAGTACTTC. It specifies CASSQALAGRSSYEQYF.

The V call is TRBV9, the J call TRBJ1-1; D unclear. The CDR3 length is 15 residues. V was clipped by 0 bases and J by 10 bases, with 19 bases between them. CDR1 is SGDLS and CDR2 is YYNGEE in the germline V gene. CDR3 sequence (DNA): TGTGCCAGCAGCGTAGAGGCGGACTTCCCGACGGTAGCTTTCTTT. Its translation is CASSVEADFPTVAFF.

This rearrangement joins TRBV3-1 (or the pseudogene TRBV3-2) to TRBJ1-2; a weak D match, TRBD1 (5 bases). Trimming stripped 3 bases from V and 8 bases from J, with 22 bases between. Germline CDR1 is LGHDT and CDR2 is YNNKEL (reference sequence). CDR3 length: 16 residues. The CDR3 DNA sequence: TGTGCCAGCAGCCACCCATCGGGAGCAGGGCTTAACGGCTACACCTTC. Translating it yields CASSHPSGAGLNGYTF.

The chain joins TRBV6-1 to TRBJ2-1, with D unresolved. The CDR3 contains 11 residues. V lost 0 bases and J 9 bases, leaving 3 bases between the germline ends. Germline CDR1 is MNHNS and CDR2 is SASEGT. The CDR3: CASSEAGEQFF. The CDR3 DNA reads as TGTGCCAGCAGTGAAGCCGGTGAGCAGTTCTTC.

This clone has only a few counts. In DNA, the CDR3 is TGTGCCAGTAGTATTTGGGGGGGCACTGAAGCTTTCTTT. Translating gives CASSIWGGTEAFF. This sequence joins TRBV19 and TRBJ1-1, with D possibly TRBD1 on 5 matching bases. Per the germline V gene, CDR1 is LNHDA and CDR2 is SQIVND (reference sequence). V was shortened by 3 bases and J by 4 bases, with 9 bases between the two germline ends. The CDR3 sequence is 13 residues long.

The rearrangement uses TRBV29-1 and TRBJ2-7, with 10 bases fitting TRBD1. Germline V lookup: CDR1 SQVTM, CDR2 ANQGSEA. J gave up 0 bases and V 0 bases, and 5 bases lay outside the gene matches. The CDR3 totals 16 residues. The CDR3 region has the DNA TGCAGCGTTGAAGAATCGAGGACAGGGGGCTCCTACGAGCAGTACTTC. Translated: CSVEESRTGGSYEQYF.

This chain joins TRBV19 and TRBJ1-5; D may be TRBD1 (5 bases). Trimming removed 8 bases from V and 4 bases from J, with 18 bases in between. This CDR3 comprises 15 residues. CDR1 is LNHDA and CDR2 is SQIVND in the germline V gene (reference sequence). The CDR3 loop reads CASHTGARRNQPQHF. CDR3 DNA sequence: TGTGCCAGTCATACAGGTGCCAGACGAAATCAGCCCCAGCATTTT.

This chain links TRBV10-3 with TRBJ2-1; 7 bases agree with TRBD1. CDR3 size: 15 residues. Per germline, CDR1 ENHRY and CDR2 SYGVKD. Trimming cost V 6 bases and J 5 bases; bases outside gene matches: 10. In DNA, the CDR3 is TGTGCCATCAGGTTACAGGGGCCCGGGGACAATGAGCAGTTCTTC. Protein sequence: CAIRLQGPGDNEQFF.

The rearrangement joins TRBV10-3 to TRBJ2-4; D may be TRBD1 (6 bases). The germline V gene has CDR1 ENHRY and CDR2 SYGVKD. The CDR3 contains 15 residues. Trimming stripped 0 bases from V and 8 bases from J, with 14 bases between. CDR3 residues: CAISESVGPGDIQYF. CDR3 nucleotide sequence: TGTGCCATCAGTGAGTCAGTGGGGCCAGGGGACATTCAGTACTTC.

This chain links TRBV7-9 with TRBJ1-5, with 9 bases lining up with TRBD1. The CDR3 spans 17 residues. V was clipped by 2 bases and J by 4 bases; unmatched bases: 9. CDR1 and CDR2 from the germline V gene are SEHNR and FQNEAQ (reference sequence). DNA of the CDR3: TGTGCCAGCAGCTTATCCGGGACAGGGAATCGGAATCAGCCCCAGCATTTT. It is translated as CASSLSGTGNRNQPQHF.

The chain carries TRBV6-5 and TRBJ2-7; D may be TRBD2 (5 bases). This CDR3 is built from 16 residues. V lost 2 bases and J lost 3, with 17 bases in between. Germline assignment: CDR1 MNHEY and CDR2 SVGAGI. The CDR3 DNA follows: TGTGCCAGCAGTTACGCGGTCGGGGAGAATGGCTACGAGCAGTACTTC. Its translation is CASSYAVGENGYEQYF.